The clone carrying this T cell receptor (beta chain) is a singleton in its sample. Its antigen remains unidentified. As defined, naive CD8 cells were CD45RO-negative and positively selected for CCR7, with terminally differentiated effector memory CD45RA+ cells excluded. It was at deep level that the assay was run. Measured with immunoSEQ multiplex PCR; TCRdb has only the in-frame clones, and not every one. The table lists roughly 2.1 million clones, 93% of them singletons. The V end lost 4 bases, the J end lost 0 bases, and 12 bases lay between the germline ends. This CDR3 region has 15 residues. The germline gives CDR1 MNHEY, CDR2 SMNVEV (reference sequence). This entry is derived from a study of shared clonotypes between healthy human individuals. Study-level findings and limits: Only blood underwent sampling, and tissue repertoires likely differ. The low donor count limited represented genetic and exposure-history diversity. Researchers found naive subsets generally carried larger estimated richness than memory subsets.

The sequence was obtained from a man aged 18-30 years in good health. Some clones in this sample may be carry-over from other donors' samples. The source material was naive CD8+ T cells from PBMCs. The rearrangement links TRBV27 to TRBJ2-5; D might be TRBD1 (6 bases). The CDR3 sequence is CASSSRGRYQETQYF. The CDR3 DNA reads TGTGCCAGCAGTTCCAGGGGAAGGTACCAAGAGACCCAGTACTTC.